This T cell receptor (beta chain) was sequenced for a study of blood T cell repertoires in COVID-19. As for the study in general: Samples of COVID-19 (acute and convalescent) were obtained from the United States, Italy and Spain. From T cells, B-cell-depleted T cells, or PBMCs came the material, which was cDNA or gDNA.

As processed by the authors: The assay estimated nucleated cells by amplifying reference gene primers. The method was immunoSEQ multiplex PCR; TCRdb's version includes in-frame clones alone and lacks a portion of them. V and J calls and clone size are those listed in that table; D and trimming were worked out from the DNA. The sample includes 150,000 to 200,000 clones, more than 70% seen only once; the top ten take about 4.1%. Material: peripheral blood. This receptor was identified in a woman in her twenties or thirties with acute or convalescent COVID-19.

The CDR3 is CSVETGGLDYGYTF. The CDR3 DNA sequence: TGCAGCGTTGAAACAGGGGGGCTTGACTATGGCTACACCTTC. The chain carries TRBV29-1 and TRBJ1-2; 8 positions agree with TRBD1. Per the germline V gene, CDR1 is SQVTM and CDR2 is ANQGSEA. V gave up 2 bases and J gave up 3 bases; unmatched junction bases: 5. The CDR3 consists of 14 residues.